The 6 T cell receptor beta chains below all came from one sample that was sequenced in a study of CD8+ T cells in alopecia areata. As for treatment: oral pan-JAK inhibitor, 5-10 mg twice daily. Isolated RNA was reverse transcribed into cDNA used as the sequencing template. TCRdb keeps only in-frame clones here, not all; method: immunoSEQ multiplex PCR. The sample yields over 150,000 clones, less than 70% seen once. Here the sequenced sample was CD4+ T cells sorted from blood, taken at week 24, from a patient treated with tofacitinib. These receptors all come from a human donor with alopecia areata.

The J gene is TRBJ1-2, the V gene TRBV6-5; D is unresolved. Germline CDR1 MNHEY, CDR2 SVGAGI. Trimming took 8 bases from V and 1 from J, leaving 5 bases between them. The CDR3 runs to 11 residues. CDR3 nucleotide sequence: TGTGCCAGCGGGGATAACTATGGCTACACCTTC. Translated: CASGDNYGYTF.

The gene calls are TRBV7-9 and TRBJ1-6; the D gene is possibly TRBD1 (5 bases). The germline gives CDR1 SEHNR, CDR2 FQNEAQ (reference sequence). V shed 0 bases and J shed 9 bases, with 9 bases lying between them. The CDR3 loop spans 14 amino acids. The CDR3 DNA sequence: TGTGCCAGCAGCTTAGCGGATGGGGGTTCACCCCTCCACTTT. It encodes CASSLADGGSPLHF.

The CDR3 sequence is CASSQGDTQYF. The CDR3 DNA reads TGTGCCAGCAGTCAGGGGGATACGCAGTATTTT. The chain couples TRBV2 to TRBJ2-3, with a tentative D call TRBD1 (6 bases). V was shortened by 5 bases and J by 6 bases, with 6 bases between the two germline ends. The germline V gene encodes CDR1 SNHLY and CDR2 FYNNEI. The CDR3 has 11 amino acids. Filled out from reference TRBV2 and TRBJ2-3, the complete variable domain reads EPEVTQTPSHQVTQMGQEVILRCVPISNHLYFYWYRQILGQKVEFLVSFYNNEISEKSEIFDDQFSVERPDGSNFTLKIRSTKLEDSAMYFCASSQGDTQYFGPGTRLTVL.

This clone was detected only a few times. The J gene is TRBJ2-3, the V gene TRBV19; no firm D call. The CDR3 has 10 amino acids. V gave up 3 bases and J gave up 6 bases, with 1 base separating them. Germline CDR1 reads LNHDA; CDR2 reads SQIVND (reference sequence). The chain's CDR3 is CASSMDTQYF. The CDR3 DNA is TGTGCCAGTAGTATGGATACGCAGTATTTT.

This clone was seen more than once but under ten times. The chain employs TRBV29-1 and TRBJ1-1, with 8 bases lining up with TRBD1. Germline values: CDR1 SQVTM, CDR2 ANQGSEA. This CDR3 region has 13 residues. Trimming took 5 bases from V and 1 from J; bases not matched to a gene: 3. The CDR3: CSVRQGPNTEAFF. Here the CDR3 DNA reads TGCAGCGTTAGACAGGGGCCGAACACTGAAGCTTTCTTT.

The V gene is TRBV2, the J gene TRBJ2-3; possibly TRBD1 for D (6 bases). V was pared by 7 bases and J by 1 base, with 9 bases between. Germline CDR1 and CDR2: SNHLY and FYNNEI. The CDR3 length is 13 residues. The CDR3 DNA reads TGTGCCAGCACTCAGGGGCGCACAGATACGCAGTATTTT. Translated: CASTQGRTDTQYF.